This note documents a single T cell receptor beta chain sequence. These data are taken from a study of blood T cell repertoires in COVID-19. For the study at large: T cells, B-cell-depleted T cells, or PBMCs provided the cDNA or gDNA that served as material.

CDR1 and CDR2 from the germline V gene are LNHDA and SQIVND (reference sequence). With 8 bases removed from V and 1 base from J, the gap between germline ends came to 21 bases. This CDR3 is built from 17 residues. Self-reported history from a screening survey and questionnaire set each donor's cohort. The table came from immunoSEQ multiplex PCR; TCRdb's copy has only in-frame clones and leaves some out. Of 220,000 or so clones in the sample, more than 75% were seen once. The specimen was PBMCs or T cells enriched from blood (not recorded which). The TCR was taken from a woman aged 45-60 years who had recovered from COVID-19. The chain links TRBV19 to TRBJ1-5, with D possibly matching TRBD1 (6 bases). CDR3 in DNA: TGTGCCAGTGGGGGCCGCGGGAGGGACCCAAGCAATCAGCCCCAGCATTTT. Its protein is CASGGRGRDPSNQPQHF.